Below, 21 T cell receptor beta chains from the same sample are listed, as sequenced in a study of shared clonotypes between healthy human individuals. TCRdb's table, derived via immunoSEQ multiplex PCR, lists solely in-frame clones and lacks some. This sample has 2.3 million or so clones; more than 85% occur once, and the top ten carry about 0.39%. The sequencing sample was made of naive CD4+ T cells from PBMCs. Specified subset: CD45RA+ positively selected. The origin of the receptors is a man in his late teens or twenties in good health. Some clones in this sample may be carry-over from other donors' samples.

V usage is TRBV6-5 and J usage is TRBJ2-7; a weak D match, TRBD1 (6 bases). This CDR3 spans 15 amino acids. Per the germline V gene, CDR1 is MNHEY and CDR2 is SVGAGI. V was cut by 6 bases and J by 4 bases, with 19 bases left in between. The CDR3 DNA sequence: TGTGCCAGCAGCCACTTAGGGAAGGGGGAGTACGAGCAGTACTTC. It yields the protein CASSHLGKGEYEQYF.

Here the CDR3 reads CASSPTGALYGYTF. In nucleotides, the CDR3 is TGTGCCAGCTCACCAACCGGGGCCCTTTATGGCTACACCTTC. This chain connects TRBV18 to TRBJ1-2; D is perhaps TRBD1 (5 bases). The CDR3 contains 14 residues. CDR1 is KGHSH and CDR2 is LQKENI in the germline V gene. Trimming cost V 2 bases and J 5 bases, with 12 bases left between them.

This chain joins TRBV6-1 and TRBJ2-7; TRBD2 might be the D (5 bases). Germline-derived CDR1 and CDR2 are MNHNS and SASEGT. Trimming took off 4 bases at V and 3 bases at J, with 13 bases between the two ends. CDR3 length equals 14 residues. The CDR3 coding sequence is TGTGCCAGCAGTGTACCCGGGATACTCTACGAGCAGTACTTC. The encoded protein is CASSVPGILYEQYF.

Comment on this clone: Distinct nucleotide sequences in the sample also encode this CDR3. The chain recombines TRBV5-1 with TRBJ1-2; D perhaps matches TRBD1 (6 bases). V lost 0 bases and J 5 bases, leaving 11 bases between the germline ends. Germline V gene lookup returns CDR1 SGHRS and CDR2 YFSETQ. The CDR3 is 14 amino acids. The CDR3 spells CASSLGTADYGYTF. In DNA form, the CDR3 reads TGCGCCAGCAGCTTGGGGACAGCTGATTATGGCTACACCTTC.

CDR3 amino acids: CASDPGTSGGNEQFF. The CDR3 bases are TGCGCCAGCGACCCCGGGACTAGCGGGGGAAATGAGCAGTTCTTC. The genes are TRBV5-1 and TRBJ2-1, with 14 bases matching TRBD2. Germline V CDR1 and CDR2: SGHRS, YFSETQ. This CDR3 has 15 residues. Germline trimming cut 7 bases from V and 7 bases from J; bases unmatched to any gene: 7.

The chain is built from TRBV7-2 and TRBJ1-2, with D perhaps TRBD1 (5 bases). Germline V gives CDR1 SGHTA, CDR2 FQGNSA. The CDR3 loop spans 13 amino acids. Deletions cut 5 bases from V and 4 bases from J, with 11 bases between. DNA of the CDR3: TGTGCCAGCAGCAATAGGGACTTCTATGGCTACACCTTC. Its protein is CASSNRDFYGYTF.

With respect to this clone: This sample also contains other DNA sequences that code for the same CDR3. The rearrangement links TRBV20-1 to TRBJ2-1, with D unclear. The CDR3 sequence is 11 residues long. V lost 3 bases and J 7 bases, leaving 7 bases between the germline ends. Per germline, CDR1 DFQATT and CDR2 SNEGSKA (reference sequence). The CDR3 DNA reads as TGCAGTGCTAGTAGCAGGAATGAGCAGTTCTTC. It is translated as CSASSRNEQFF.

This chain connects TRBV7-2 to TRBJ1-3, with 7 bases matching TRBD1. The junction had 16 bases not matched to a gene; V was cut back by 4 bases and J by 4 bases. The CDR3 contains 18 residues. Germline values: CDR1 SGHTA, CDR2 FQGNSA. The CDR3 is CASSWQMVSGGSGNTIYF. The CDR3 nucleotides are TGTGCCAGCAGCTGGCAGATGGTTTCAGGGGGTTCCGGAAACACCATATATTTT.

The genes are TRBV2 and TRBJ1-2; perhaps TRBD1 as D (5 bases). Trimming took off 10 bases at V and 8 bases at J, with 17 bases between the two ends. The CDR3 covers 12 residues. Germline values: CDR1 SNHLY, CDR2 FYNNEI. Here the CDR3 reads CAISRDLPGYTF. In DNA, the CDR3 is TGTGCCATTTCCCGGGACCTCCCGGGCTACACCTTC.

Turning to this clone: The sample contains more than one DNA sequence encoding this CDR3. This chain connects TRBV28 to TRBJ2-2; D unresolved. Per the germline V gene, CDR1 is MDHEN and CDR2 is SYDVKM. CDR3 length equals 15 residues. V lost 6 bases and J 4 bases, leaving 15 bases between the germline ends. The CDR3 nucleotides are TGTGCCAGCAGCCCTGATAGGGTAGGCACCGGGGAGCTGTTTTTT. It codes for CASSPDRVGTGELFF.

V and J are TRBV7-9 and TRBJ2-5, with 9 bases lining up with TRBD1. V lost 5 bases to trimming and J lost 3 bases; unmatched junction nucleotides: 4. The CDR3 consists of 14 residues. The germline gives CDR1 SEHNR, CDR2 FQNEAQ (reference sequence). CDR3 region: CASSPGTGKETQYF. CDR3 DNA sequence: TGTGCCAGCAGCCCAGGGACAGGGAAAGAGACCCAGTACTTC.

The V call is TRBV30, the J call TRBJ1-3; 10 bases match TRBD1. Germline trimming cut 0 bases from V and 3 bases from J; bases unmatched to any gene: 2. Per germline, CDR1 GTSNPN and CDR2 SVGIG (reference sequence). The CDR3 is made up of 15 amino acids. The CDR3 DNA is TGTGCCTGGAGTGTAGACAGGGGGCTTGGAAACACCATATATTTT. Translation gives CAWSVDRGLGNTIYF. Using reference TRBV30 and TRBJ1-3 for the parts outside the CDR3, the full variable domain is SQTIHQWPATLVQPVGSPLSLECTVEGTSNPNLYWYRQAAGRGLQLLFYSVGIGQISSEVPQNLSASRPQDRQFILSSKKLLLSDSGFYLCAWSVDRGLGNTIYFGEGSWLTVV.

The chain uses TRBV18 and TRBJ2-5; TRBD2 matches 10 bases. From germline, CDR1 is KGHSH and CDR2 LQKENI. Trimming removed 2 bases from V and 5 bases from J; junction bases left unmatched: 8. The CDR3 spans 16 residues. CDR3 protein: CASSPRTSGAAETQYF. As DNA, the CDR3 is TGTGCCAGCTCACCAAGGACTAGCGGAGCCGCGGAGACCCAGTACTTC.

About this clone itself: This specimen includes other DNA sequences encoding the same CDR3. The gene calls are TRBV5-1 and TRBJ2-3; 7 nucleotides align to TRBD1. The CDR3 is made up of 15 amino acids. Germline values: CDR1 SGHRS, CDR2 YFSETQ. The V gene end was trimmed by 4 bases and the J gene end by 0 bases; junction bases not matched to a gene: 5. The CDR3 loop is CASSRDRPSTDTQYF. The CDR3 DNA reads as TGCGCCAGCAGCCGGGACAGACCTAGCACAGATACGCAGTATTTT.

The sample holds one count of this clone. The rearrangement links TRBV5-4 to TRBJ2-1; D might be TRBD1 (6 bases). Trimming cost V 2 bases and J 2 bases, with 11 bases left between them. This CDR3 spans 15 amino acids. Germline V CDR1 and CDR2: SGHNT, YYREEE (reference sequence). In DNA form, the CDR3 reads TGTGCCAGCAGCTTCCCGGCAGGGGCCTACAATGAGCAGTTCTTC. It encodes CASSFPAGAYNEQFF.

The CDR3: CAWSLSGRDTQYF. In DNA, the CDR3 is TGTGCCTGGAGCCTTAGCGGGAGAGATACGCAGTATTTT. The genes are TRBV30 and TRBJ2-3, with 9 bases fitting TRBD2. Germline assignment: CDR1 GTSNPN and CDR2 SVGIG (reference sequence). The CDR3 is 13 residues long. The V gene end was trimmed by 3 bases and the J gene end by 5 bases; junction bases not matched to a gene: 3.

The chain recombines TRBV2 with TRBJ2-3; D unclear. The CDR3 length is 14 residues. Per the germline V gene, CDR1 is SNHLY and CDR2 is FYNNEI. V was trimmed by 3 bases and J by 0 bases, leaving 7 bases between them. The CDR3 loop reads CASSDRPSTDTQYF. CDR3 DNA: TGTGCCAGCAGTGACAGGCCTAGCACAGATACGCAGTATTTT.

The chain links TRBV2 to TRBJ1-5; no reliable D call. This CDR3 has 14 amino acids. In germline, CDR1 is SNHLY, CDR2 FYNNEI. V lost 4 bases and J lost 2, with 9 bases in between. CDR3 nucleotides: TGTGCCAGCAGTGTTTCGCGGGGCAATCAGCCCCAGCATTTT. Amino acid sequence: CASSVSRGNQPQHF.

The chain couples TRBV29-1 to TRBJ2-1; D not resolved. Trimming took off 6 bases at V and 4 bases at J, with 10 bases between the two ends. The CDR3 loop spans 12 amino acids. Germline loops: CDR1 SQVTM, CDR2 ANQGSEA. CDR3 coding DNA: TGCAGCGTACCGGCACGATACAATGAGCAGTTCTTC. It is translated as CSVPARYNEQFF.

This chain uses TRBV6-4 with TRBJ1-1; 7 nucleotides align to TRBD1. Germline V lookup: CDR1 MRHNA, CDR2 SNTAGT. This CDR3 is built from 16 residues. V was clipped by 3 bases and J by 8 bases; unmatched bases: 15. CDR3 sequence reads: CASSDRGRGRVREAFF. CDR3 in DNA: TGTGCCAGCAGTGATCGCGGTAGGGGGCGCGTGAGGGAAGCTTTCTTT.

This rearrangement joins TRBV7-9 to TRBJ1-2; TRBD1 matches at 8 bases. The length of the CDR3 is 18 residues. Germline V lookup: CDR1 SEHNR, CDR2 FQNEAQ (reference sequence). V shed 3 bases, J shed 1 base, and the junction held 13 bases outside the gene matches. In nucleotides, the CDR3 is TGTGCCAGCAGCTTCATACGGACAGGGAGAATCGGTAACTATGGCTACACCTTC. Its protein product is CASSFIRTGRIGNYGYTF.